This T cell receptor beta chain was sequenced in a study of CD8 T cells in ankylosing spondylitis. Notes on the study in general: Typical of ankylosing spondylitis blood, it appeared, was a TCR beta motif of roughly eight highly homologous variants.

This clonotype was seen at least ten times. Its cognate antigen is unknown. V lost 0 bases, J lost 6 bases, and 11 bases lay in between. The germline CDR1 and CDR2 sequences are MNHEY and SVGEGT. This CDR3 is 14 amino acids long. Using quantitative 5'-RACE with molecular barcodes, the authors made TCR beta libraries. Via MiXCR, TCRdb re-called the 5' RACE reads, giving one row per CDR3 protein. Of some 340,000 distinct CDR3 sequences in the sample, about 15% were seen once. The chain employs TRBV6-2 or TRBV6-3 and TRBJ1-2; no clear D. This receptor was taken from a male donor with ankylosing spondylitis or in good health (not recorded which). The sample consisted of blood, either unsorted or a sorted T cell fraction (not recorded which). The CDR3 is CASSYSGALNGYTF. CDR3 DNA sequence: TGTGCCAGCAGTTACTCCGGAGCCTTGAATGGCTACACCTTC.